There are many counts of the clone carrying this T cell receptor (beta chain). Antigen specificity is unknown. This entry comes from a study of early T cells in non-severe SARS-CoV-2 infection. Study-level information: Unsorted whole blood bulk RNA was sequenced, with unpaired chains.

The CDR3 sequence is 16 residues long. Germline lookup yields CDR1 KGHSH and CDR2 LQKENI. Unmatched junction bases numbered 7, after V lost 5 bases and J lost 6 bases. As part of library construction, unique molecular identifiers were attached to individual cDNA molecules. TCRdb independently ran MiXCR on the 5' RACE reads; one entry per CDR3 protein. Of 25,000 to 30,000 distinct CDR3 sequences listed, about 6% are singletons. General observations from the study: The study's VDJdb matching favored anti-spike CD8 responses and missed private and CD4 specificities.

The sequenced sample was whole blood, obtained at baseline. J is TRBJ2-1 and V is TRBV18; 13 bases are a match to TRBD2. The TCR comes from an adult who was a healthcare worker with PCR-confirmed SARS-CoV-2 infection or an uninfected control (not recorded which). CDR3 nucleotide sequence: TGTGCCAGCTCATGGGGGACTAGCGGGATTTCCAATGAGCAGTTCTTC. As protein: CASSWGTSGISNEQFF.